This T cell receptor beta chain was captured in a study of T-cell reconstitution after alpha-beta-depleted transplantation in children. Study conclusions and caveats: A year post-transplant, T-cell counts and diversity derived mostly from newly produced T cells.

This clonotype was picked up a small number of times. Its specificity is not known. Preparing the TCRbeta library involved the use of unique molecular identifiers. TCRdb itself ran the PCR reads through MiXCR, one entry per CDR3 protein. The data contain tens of thousands of distinct CDR3 sequences, approximately 14% of them singletons. Sequenced here: PBMCs, mostly from graft donor cells, sampled 180 days after TCRalphabeta/CD19-depleted stem cell transplant. This clonotype originated in a male patient aged 2 to 10 who had a stem cell transplant for acute lymphoblastic leukemia, so the T cells may come from the graft donor.

Here the CDR3 reads CASSLGSNSWEQYF. The DNA of the CDR3 is TGCGCCAGCAGCTTGGGATCCAATTCTTGGGAGCAGTACTTC. This chain joins TRBV5-1 and TRBJ2-7; D is ambiguous. This CDR3 has 14 residues. V shed 0 bases and J shed 7 bases, with 14 bases lying between them. The V gene's germline CDR1 is SGHRS and CDR2 YFSETQ.